This T cell receptor (beta chain) was sequenced during a study of T cell changes during pregnancy in multiple sclerosis. The CDR3 contains 15 residues. CDR1 is SGHKS, CDR2 YYEKEE, per germline (reference sequence). V gave up 4 bases and J gave up 0 bases; unmatched junction bases: 4. Using immunoSEQ multiplex PCR, the repertoire was profiled, and TCRdb retains in-frame clones only, with some absent. The data hold almost 40,000 clones, with 90% to 95% observed a single time. This TCR derives from a female donor in good health, enrolled as a control in a pregnancy study. The chain is built from TRBV5-5 and TRBJ2-1; 7 nucleotides match TRBD1. The sequencing here drew on CD4+ T cells from peripheral blood mononuclear cells, taken in the third trimester of pregnancy. For the CDR3, the DNA is TGTGCCAGCAGCGCCGACAGGGTCTCCTACAATGAGCAGTTCTTC. Protein: CASSADRVSYNEQFF.